This is a list of T cell receptor beta chains from one sample in a study of cytomegalovirus exposure and HLA in healthy donors. Here immunoSEQ multiplex PCR was the method, and the copy in TCRdb shows in-frame clones only, minus some. Found here are 150,000 to 200,000 clones, around 85% of them singletons; the top ten hold approximately 2%. The specimen was PBMCs. These TCRs come from a man between 18 and 35 years old in good health and CMV-seronegative. CDR3s include the opening cysteine and the closing phenylalanine or tryptophan. The D gene is left open where the match is weak. Clone size is shown for a subset of rows, as once, few, many or a class of expanded clone.

v_call	j_call	d_call	clone_size	cdr3_aa	cdr3_nt
TRBV6-5	TRBJ2-5	TRBD1	.	CASSSTGGAVETQYF	TGTGCCAGCAGTTCAACAGGGGGCGCGGTGGAGACCCAGTACTTC
TRBV28	TRBJ2-2	TRBD2	.	CASNRLWGHGLAGGGTGELFF	TGTGCCAGCAACCGATTATGGGGACACGGACTAGCGGGAGGGGGGACCGGGGAGCTGTTTTTT
TRBV10-3	TRBJ2-1	.	.	CATQGTIPDNEQFF	TGTGCCACCCAGGGCACCATCCCCGACAATGAGCAGTTCTTC
TRBV4-1	TRBJ2-1	TRBD2	.	CASSQESGGVDNEQFF	TGCGCCAGCAGCCAAGAGTCGGGGGGGGTAGACAATGAGCAGTTCTTC
TRBV18	TRBJ1-6	TRBD1	.	CASSPQGAESPLHF	TGTGCCAGCTCACCACAGGGGGCAGAGTCACCCCTCCACTTT
TRBV7-9	TRBJ2-1	TRBD2	.	CASSWGREGPNEQFF	TGTGCCAGCAGCTGGGGGCGGGAGGGCCCCAATGAGCAGTTCTTC
TRBV5-4	TRBJ1-1	.	.	CASSLGAGRDTEAFF	TGTGCCAGCAGCTTGGGGGCGGGGAGGGACACTGAAGCTTTCTTT
TRBV5-4	TRBJ1-2	TRBD1	once	CASSLGGDRADYGYTF	TGTGCCAGCAGCTTGGGTGGGGACAGGGCTGATTATGGCTACACCTTC
TRBV5-4	TRBJ2-7	TRBD2	.	CASSILAGVEVEQYF	TGTGCCAGCAGCATCCTAGCGGGAGTGGAGGTAGAGCAGTACTTC
TRBV18	TRBJ1-3	.	.	CASSREFGNTIYF	TGTGCCAGCTCACGGGAGTTCGGAAACACCATATATTTT
TRBV13	TRBJ2-7	.	.	CASSSARQYLGARGSYEQYF	TGTGCCAGCAGCTCGGCCCGGCAGTACTTGGGGGCCCGCGGGTCCTACGAGCAGTACTTC
TRBV29-1	TRBJ2-3	.	.	CSGRSSTDTQYF	TGCAGCGGTCGGAGTAGCACAGATACGCAGTATTTT
TRBV11-2	TRBJ1-6	.	.	CASSPPVPNSPLHF	TGTGCCAGCAGCCCCCCGGTGCCAAATTCACCCCTCCACTTT
TRBV10-1	TRBJ2-7	.	.	CASSGTGQGGYEQYF	TGCGCCAGCAGTGGAACGGGACAAGGGGGCTACGAGCAGTACTTC
TRBV7-2	TRBJ2-3	TRBD1	.	CASSGGQGFTDTQYF	TGTGCCAGTAGCGGCGGACAGGGCTTCACAGATACGCAGTATTTT
TRBV28	TRBJ2-7	TRBD2	.	CASRRGGSSYEQYF	TGTGCCAGCAGACGAGGCGGGAGCTCCTACGAGCAGTACTTC
TRBV28	TRBJ2-7	.	.	CASSLLPWPRGSGLYEQYF	TGTGCCAGCAGTTTATTACCCTGGCCACGGGGGTCGGGATTGTACGAGCAGTACTTC